These 30 T cell receptor beta chains came from one sample sequenced in a study of radiotherapy plus CTLA-4 blockade in lung cancer. Clones were read by immunoSEQ multiplex PCR, and TCRdb kept only the in-frame ones, dropping some. The sample contains around 130,000 clones, 90% of which appear only once. The input for sequencing was peripheral blood, taken from a patient treated with radiotherapy plus ipilimumab. These receptors all come from a human donor with non-small cell lung cancer that progressed on radiotherapy plus ipilimumab.

The genes are TRBV7-6 and TRBJ2-5, with 11 nucleotides matching TRBD2. Near its end, the DNA agrees better with TRBJ2-7, so the J call may be wrong. The CDR3 runs to 16 residues. Per the germline V gene, CDR1 is SGHVS and CDR2 is FNYEAQ. CDR3 amino acids: CASSQDLAGGPYEQYF. The CDR3 DNA sequence: TGTGCCAGCAGCCAAGACTTAGCGGGAGGGCCCTACGAGCAGTACTTC.

The chain uses TRBV6-6 and TRBJ2-5, with TRBD2 matching 9 bases. The germline gives CDR1 MNHNY, CDR2 SVGAGI (reference sequence). The J segment lost 5 bases and the V segment lost 6 bases, leaving 4 bases of the junction unmatched. The CDR3 is 13 residues long. Here the CDR3 DNA reads TGTGCCAGCAGCTTAGCGGGAGCGGAGACCCAGTACTTC. Residues: CASSLAGAETQYF.

This sequence joins TRBV7-3 and TRBJ2-7; D gene ambiguous. The CDR3 spans 15 residues. Germline V gene sequence: CDR1 SGHTA, CDR2 FQGTGA. V gave up 1 base and J gave up 2 bases, with 12 bases separating them. The CDR3: CASSLRGGPTYEQYF. For the CDR3, the DNA is TGTGCCAGCAGCTTAAGGGGTGGACCAACCTACGAGCAGTACTTC.

The V call is TRBV10-3, the J call TRBJ2-7; 15 bases match TRBD2. CDR1 is ENHRY and CDR2 is SYGVKD in the germline V gene. J gave up 5 bases and V 6 bases, and 8 bases lay outside the gene matches. The CDR3 consists of 16 residues. CDR3 sequence: CAIRVGGLAGGDEQYF. Here the CDR3 DNA reads TGTGCCATCAGGGTCGGGGGACTAGCGGGAGGCGACGAGCAGTACTTC.

This chain links TRBV27 with TRBJ1-5; the D is unclear. Germline values: CDR1 MNHEY, CDR2 SMNVEV (reference sequence). Trimming removed 0 bases at V and 4 bases at J, with 7 bases between. The CDR3 is made up of 14 amino acids. The CDR3 reads CASSLSRRNQPQHF. DNA of the CDR3: TGTGCCAGCAGTTTATCCAGAAGAAATCAGCCCCAGCATTTT.

The gene calls are TRBV6-5 and TRBJ2-6; D ambiguous. With 4 bases removed from V and 2 bases from J, the gap between germline ends came to 9 bases. The CDR3 is made up of 15 amino acids. Germline CDR1 MNHEY, CDR2 SVGAGI. CDR3 protein: CASSFLGTGANVLTF. For the CDR3, the DNA is TGTGCCAGCAGTTTTCTGGGCACTGGGGCCAACGTCCTGACTTTC.

CDR3 amino acids: CASSAGIGYGYTF. The CDR3 DNA reads TGTGCCAGTAGTGCAGGGATAGGGTATGGCTACACCTTC. This rearrangement joins TRBV19 to TRBJ1-2, with D tentatively TRBD1 (5 bases). CDR1 is LNHDA and CDR2 is SQIVND in the germline V gene (reference sequence). Trimming removed 5 bases from V and 5 bases from J, with 12 bases in between. This CDR3 region has 13 residues.

The chain employs TRBV4-1 and TRBJ2-5; D gene uncertain. The CDR3 is 15 residues long. The germline V gene encodes CDR1 MGHRA and CDR2 YSYEKL. V dropped 1 base and J dropped 1 base, with 10 bases sitting between them. The CDR3 bases are TGCGCCAGCAGCCAAGTGGGCGGTACCCAAGAGACCCAGTACTTC. Translation: CASSQVGGTQETQYF.

The chain joins TRBV11-3 to TRBJ1-2; 7 bases match TRBD1. The CDR3 spans 14 residues. After removal of 5 bases from V and 4 bases from J, the junction contained 7 bases not matched to a gene. CDR1 is SGHNT and CDR2 is YENEEA in the germline V gene. Written as DNA, the CDR3 is TGTGCCAGCAGCAATCACCGGGACAGCTATGGCTACACCTTC. It translates to CASSNHRDSYGYTF.

This clone has just one count. The chain links TRBV2 to TRBJ1-1; D is uncertain. The germline CDR1 and CDR2 sequences are SNHLY and FYNNEI. CDR3 length: 10 amino acids. With 4 bases removed from V and 7 bases from J, the gap between germline ends came to 4 bases. CDR3: CASSVFEAFF. DNA of the CDR3: TGTGCCAGCAGTGTATTTGAAGCTTTCTTT.

The chain is built from TRBV10-3 and TRBJ1-4; no reliable D call. Trimming pared 1 base from V and 8 bases from J, leaving 17 bases between. Germline values: CDR1 ENHRY, CDR2 SYGVKD. The CDR3 extends over 16 amino acids. As DNA, the CDR3 is TGTGCCATCAGTGAGTACCCTTCGGCGACGGGAGAAAAACTGTTTTTT. It specifies CAISEYPSATGEKLFF.

The chain recombines TRBV5-1 with TRBJ1-1; D remains unclear. V lost 5 bases and J lost 1, with 12 bases in between. Germline loops: CDR1 SGHRS, CDR2 YFSETQ. The length of the CDR3 is 14 residues. CDR3 coding DNA: TGCGCCAGCAGGCGGGGTTTATCGAACACTGAAGCTTTCTTT. It codes for CASRRGLSNTEAFF.

The chain employs TRBV5-4 and TRBJ1-2; tentatively, D is TRBD1 (5 bases). Trimming took off 1 base at V and 0 bases at J, with 10 bases between the two ends. CDR1 is SGHNT and CDR2 is YYREEE in the germline V gene (reference sequence). This CDR3 region has 15 residues. CDR3 nucleotide sequence: TGTGCCAGCAGCTTGCAGGGACCAGCTAACTATGGCTACACCTTC. Its translation is CASSLQGPANYGYTF. The full variable domain, in which reference TRBV5-4 and TRBJ1-2 provide the parts outside the CDR3, is ETGVTQSPTHLIKTRGQQVTLRCSSQSGHNTVSWYQQALGQGPQFIFQYYREEENGRGNFPPRFSGLQFPNYSSELNVNALELDDSALYLCASSLQGPANYGYTFGSGTRLTVV.

The genes are TRBV15 and TRBJ1-5, with 8 nucleotides matching TRBD1. Trimming removed 2 bases from V and 1 base from J; junction bases left unmatched: 4. The CDR3 runs 16 residues. Per germline, CDR1 LNHNV and CDR2 YYDKDF (reference sequence). The CDR3 coding sequence is TGTGCCACCAGCAGAAAAAACAGGGGGAGCAATCAGCCCCAGCATTTT. Translated, it gives CATSRKNRGSNQPQHF.

This chain uses TRBV2 with TRBJ1-5; TRBD1 agrees at 7 bases. The trim removed 6 bases at V and 4 bases at J, leaving 6 bases unmatched. In germline, CDR1 is SNHLY, CDR2 FYNNEI. This CDR3 region has 14 residues. CDR3: CASSLGTANQPQHF. For the CDR3, the DNA is TGTGCCAGCAGCTTAGGGACAGCAAATCAGCCCCAGCATTTT.

This rearrangement joins TRBV27 to TRBJ1-1, with TRBD1 identical over 10 bases. With 5 bases clipped from V and 3 bases from J, the junction kept 3 bases outside the gene matches. There are 14 residues in the CDR3. Germline V gene sequence: CDR1 MNHEY, CDR2 SMNVEV (reference sequence). CDR3 amino acids: CASSDRGHDTEAFF. In nucleotides, the CDR3 is TGTGCCAGCAGTGACAGGGGGCATGACACTGAAGCTTTCTTT.

In this sample, this clone turned up once. J is TRBJ2-3 and V is TRBV2; D is possibly TRBD2 (7 bases). Germline V gives CDR1 SNHLY, CDR2 FYNNEI. V was clipped by 2 bases and J by 4 bases, with 16 bases between them. CDR3 length: 16 residues. The CDR3 region is CASSEIGSGGPDTQYF. The CDR3 bases are TGTGCCAGCAGTGAAATCGGGTCCGGGGGGCCAGATACGCAGTATTTT.

DNA for the CDR3: TGTGCCAGCAGTGAAGTTGGGGCAGATACGCAGTATTTT. This encodes CASSEVGADTQYF. The chain carries TRBV2 and TRBJ2-3; no reliable D call. Per the germline V gene, CDR1 is SNHLY and CDR2 is FYNNEI. Trimming stripped 1 base from V and 4 bases from J, with 6 bases between. The CDR3 is 13 residues long.

The chain uses TRBV2 and TRBJ1-1, with 7 nucleotides matching TRBD1. After removal of 4 bases from V and 1 base from J, the junction contained 6 bases not matched to a gene. From germline, CDR1 is SNHLY and CDR2 FYNNEI. This CDR3 region has 15 residues. The CDR3 DNA reads TGTGCCAGCAGTGTGACAGGGTTGGAGAACACTGAAGCTTTCTTT. This encodes CASSVTGLENTEAFF. Full variable domain (outside the CDR3, taken from reference TRBV2 and TRBJ1-1): EPEVTQTPSHQVTQMGQEVILRCVPISNHLYFYWYRQILGQKVEFLVSFYNNEISEKSEIFDDQFSVERPDGSNFTLKIRSTKLEDSAMYFCASSVTGLENTEAFFGQGTRLTVV.

This clone was counted a single time. The rearrangement joins TRBV5-1 to TRBJ2-5; D not resolved. Judging by the DNA end, TRBJ2-7 fits better; the J call may be wrong. The CDR3 is 14 amino acids. Looked up from germline, CDR1 is SGHRS and CDR2 is YFSETQ. In DNA, the CDR3 is TGCGCCAGCAGCTTGGTCGGTCCCTCGGGCGAGCAGTACTTC. As protein: CASSLVGPSGEQYF.

The chain joins TRBV7-2 to TRBJ1-2, with a tentative D call TRBD1 (5 bases). CDR1 is SGHTA and CDR2 is FQGNSA in the germline V gene. The CDR3 runs 14 residues. V lost 5 bases, J lost 8 bases, and 18 bases lay in between. This chain's CDR3 is CASSQAPRGSGYTF. CDR3 nucleotides: TGTGCCAGCAGCCAAGCGCCTCGGGGGTCGGGCTACACCTTC. The entire variable domain, with the rest obtained from reference TRBV7-2 and TRBJ1-2, is as follows: GAGVSQSPSNKVTEKGKDVELRCDPISGHTALYWYRQSLGQGLEFLIYFQGNSAPDKSGLPSDRFSAERTGGSVSTLTIQRTQQEDSAVYLCASSQAPRGSGYTFGSGTRLTVV.

The chain joins TRBV7-9 to TRBJ2-3; 7 nucleotides line up with TRBD1. This CDR3 spans 16 amino acids. Trimming removed 5 bases from V and 0 bases from J; junction bases left unmatched: 8. CDR1 is SEHNR and CDR2 is FQNEAQ in the germline V gene (reference sequence). The CDR3 is CASSLGQPPSTDTQYF. In DNA form, the CDR3 reads TGTGCCAGCAGCCTGGGACAGCCCCCTAGCACAGATACGCAGTATTTT.

This chain joins TRBV5-6 and TRBJ2-7; TRBD2 might be the D (5 bases). V was cut by 4 bases and J by 0 bases, with 8 bases left in between. In germline, CDR1 is SGHDT, CDR2 YYEEEE. The CDR3 extends over 13 amino acids. CDR3 nucleotides: TGTGCCAGCAGCCCCGACTACTCCTACGAGCAGTACTTC. Protein: CASSPDYSYEQYF.

The rearrangement links TRBV6-1 to TRBJ2-2; D remains ambiguous. Trimming pared 2 bases from V and 2 bases from J, leaving 9 bases between. The CDR3 length is 15 residues. Germline V gene lookup returns CDR1 MNHNS and CDR2 SASEGT. CDR3 sequence reads: CASSELNSNTGELFF. CDR3 coding DNA: TGTGCCAGCAGTGAACTAAACAGCAACACCGGGGAGCTGTTTTTT.

The rearrangement uses TRBV30 and TRBJ2-2, with 10 bases matching TRBD1. The CDR3 has 17 residues. CDR1 GTSNPN and CDR2 SVGIG come from the germline V gene (reference sequence). V trimming: 3 bases; J trimming: 6 bases; junction bases outside the gene matches: 13. The CDR3: CAWSPPWDRGFPGELFF. Here the CDR3 DNA reads TGTGCCTGGAGCCCACCTTGGGACAGGGGTTTTCCCGGGGAGCTGTTTTTT. The full variable domain, in which reference TRBV30 and TRBJ2-2 provide the parts outside the CDR3, is SQTIHQWPATLVQPVGSPLSLECTVEGTSNPNLYWYRQAAGRGLQLLFYSVGIGQISSEVPQNLSASRPQDRQFILSSKKLLLSDSGFYLCAWSPPWDRGFPGELFFGEGSRLTVL.

This sequence joins TRBV6-5 and TRBJ1-2, with D possibly being TRBD1 (6 bases). The CDR3 runs 14 residues. Per the germline V gene, CDR1 is MNHEY and CDR2 is SVGAGI. Trimming took off 3 bases at V and 6 bases at J, with 14 bases between the two ends. The CDR3: CASSYTGRGHGYTF. The CDR3 DNA reads TGTGCCAGCAGTTATACCGGCAGGGGCCATGGCTACACCTTC.

The J gene is TRBJ2-4, the V gene TRBV9, with TRBD1 matching over 9 bases. This CDR3 contains 15 residues. Germline trimming cut 4 bases from V and 6 bases from J; bases unmatched to any gene: 8. The germline V gene has CDR1 SGDLS and CDR2 YYNGEE. The CDR3 spells CASSPGPGQGNIQYF. The CDR3 bases are TGTGCCAGCAGCCCCGGTCCGGGACAGGGAAACATTCAGTACTTC.

This chain connects TRBV29-1 to TRBJ2-7, with D possibly being TRBD2 (6 bases). Germline loops: CDR1 SQVTM, CDR2 ANQGSEA. CDR3 size: 13 residues. Trimming shortened V by 4 bases and J by 3 bases, and 13 bases separated the two germline ends. CDR3 in amino acids: CSVVGGGFYEQYF. The DNA of the CDR3 is TGCAGCGTTGTGGGGGGAGGCTTCTACGAGCAGTACTTC.

The rearrangement links TRBV6-6 to TRBJ2-7; no clear D. V lost 0 bases and J 6 bases, leaving 12 bases between the germline ends. CDR3 length: 14 amino acids. CDR1 and CDR2 (germline): MNHNY, SVGAGI (reference sequence). This chain's CDR3 is CASSYSTLPGEQYF. CDR3 in DNA: TGTGCCAGCAGTTACTCTACTTTGCCGGGCGAGCAGTACTTC.

The chain recombines TRBV7-8 with TRBJ2-1, with D possibly matching TRBD1 (5 bases). Germline V gene data show CDR1 as SGHVS and CDR2 as FQNEAQ. The V end lost 1 base, the J end lost 7 bases, and 8 bases lay between the germline ends. The CDR3 loop spans 13 amino acids. The CDR3 loop reads CASSLERTNEQFF. In DNA form, the CDR3 reads TGTGCCAGCAGCTTAGAACGGACAAATGAGCAGTTCTTC.